The 7 T cell receptor beta chains below all came from one sample that was sequenced in a study of vaccination and CD4 T cells after COVID-19. The treatment denotes: roughly nine-day PBMC culture with coronavirus spike peptide pools or control peptides (ViraFEST assay). For these receptors, no antigen is known. Sequencing of cultured CD4+ T cell DNA used the Oncomine TCR Beta short-read assay. In TCRdb, the PCR reads were re-called with MiXCR into one record per CDR3 protein. The sample consists of roughly 15,000 distinct CDR3 sequences, approximately 64% of them appearing once. Sequencing was done on a sample of CD4+ T cells from blood, cultured in vitro. The source of these receptors is a human donor who had recovered from COVID-19.

The rearrangement links TRBV5-4 to TRBJ1-2, with D possibly TRBD1 on 5 matching bases. The V gene lost 5 bases and the J gene lost 6 bases, with 14 bases spanning the gap. The CDR3 has 13 residues. Germline V CDR1 and CDR2: SGHNT, YYREEE (reference sequence). The chain's CDR3 is CASSFDRQNGYTF. The CDR3 nucleotides read TGTGCCAGCAGTTTTGACAGACAGAATGGCTACACCTTC.

The J gene is TRBJ1-4, the V gene TRBV6-1, with a tentative D call TRBD1 (6 bases). Deletions cut 7 bases from V and 7 bases from J, with 13 bases between. The CDR3 consists of 13 residues. Germline CDR1 MNHNS, CDR2 SASEGT. The CDR3 DNA reads TGTGCCAGCACAGGGGAGCCGTCTGAAAAACTGTTTTTT. Translated: CASTGEPSEKLFF.

J is TRBJ2-3 and V is TRBV10-3; 9 bases align to TRBD2. Germline V gene data show CDR1 as ENHRY and CDR2 as SYGVKD. The V gene end was trimmed by 1 base and the J gene end by 3 bases; junction bases not matched to a gene: 5. This CDR3 is 16 amino acids long. The CDR3 reads CAISEWGLARTDTQYF. The CDR3 region has the DNA TGTGCCATCAGTGAGTGGGGACTAGCTAGAACAGATACGCAGTATTTT.

V and J are TRBV6-5 and TRBJ1-5; D call uncertain. Germline V gene data show CDR1 as MNHEY and CDR2 as SVGAGI. V lost 2 bases and J 9 bases, leaving 11 bases between the germline ends. CDR3 length: 13 amino acids. For the CDR3, the DNA is TGTGCCAGCAGTTACCTGAGGAAGCGGCCCCAGCATTTT. It yields the protein CASSYLRKRPQHF.

CDR3 in DNA: TGTGCCAGAAGCTCAGAAGTCAATAAAATCCAGTACTTC. Amino acids: CARSSEVNKIQYF. The rearrangement joins TRBV5-3 to TRBJ2-7; unclear D gene. TRBV5-3 is recorded as an ORF, its role being uncertain. V was cut by 3 bases and J by 10 bases, with 17 bases left in between. CDR3 length: 13 residues.

This chain connects TRBV6-1 to TRBJ1-6, with no clear D. The germline CDR1 and CDR2 sequences are MNHNS and SASEGT. Trimming took 6 bases from V and 9 from J, leaving 12 bases between them. The CDR3 consists of 13 residues. The CDR3 is CASRPRGGSPLHF. Written as DNA, the CDR3 is TGTGCCAGCAGGCCCCGGGGTGGTTCACCCCTCCACTTT.

Only a few counts were recorded for this clonotype. This chain connects TRBV6-1 to TRBJ1-6, with D uncertain. The CDR3 is 13 residues long. Trimming shortened V by 8 bases and J by 8 bases, and 13 bases separated the two germline ends. Germline CDR1 reads MNHNS; CDR2 reads SASEGT. CDR3 loop: CASYRKKDSPLHF. In DNA, the CDR3 is TGTGCCAGCTATAGAAAGAAGGATTCACCCCTCCACTTT.